The rows below give T cell receptor beta chains drawn from one sample of a study of blood T cells in healthy people across ages. MiXCR was run by TCRdb on the 5' RACE reads, yielding one entry per CDR3 protein. Here the sample spans 1.5 million or so distinct CDR3 sequences, 42% being singletons. The specimen was blood. All receptors derive from a woman under 30 in good health. The CDR3 runs from the conserved cysteine through the conserved F or W. D genes are given only for firm matches. For some rows the clone size is stated as once, few or many, or as a class when expanded; others skip it.

v_gene	j_gene	abundance	d_gene	CDR3nt	CDR3aa
TRBV6-6	TRBJ1-1	few	-	TGTGCCAGCAGACGACAGTATGACTCTTCGTGGGAAGCTTTCTTT	CASRRQYDSSWEAFF
TRBV12-3/TRBV12-4	TRBJ1-2	-	-	TGTGCCAGCCCCCCCCCGCTCAAGTATGGCTACACCTTC	CASPPPLKYGYTF
TRBV6-4	TRBJ1-1	-	-	TGTGCCAGCAGTGACTCGACGGGGAAAGCTTTCTTT	CASSDSTGKAFF
TRBV15	TRBJ2-5	-	TRBD1	TGTGCCACCAGCAGAGACAGGGGGCACTACGAGCAGAACTTC	CATSRDRGHYEQNF
TRBV12-3/TRBV12-4	TRBJ2-7	-	-	TGTGCCAGCAGTTTCGGGGGCTACAATGAGCAGTACTTC	CASSFGGYNEQYF
TRBV6-1	TRBJ1-2	few	-	TGTGCCAGCAGTGAAGCGATTGGCTACACCTTC	CASSEAIGYTF
TRBV30	TRBJ1-6	-	-	TGTGCCTGGAGCAGGCAGCCCCGACCCCTCCACTTT	CAWSRQPRPLHF
TRBV6-2/TRBV6-3	TRBJ1-1	-	-	TGTGCCAGCAGTTACTCCGGACGGGGGTACACTGAAGCTTTCTTT	CASSYSGRGYTEAFF
TRBV29-1	TRBJ1-1	few	-	TGCAGCGTTGAAGGGGTTGGCACTGAAGCTTTCTTT	CSVEGVGTEAFF
TRBV9	TRBJ1-6	-	-	TGTGCCAGCAGCGTAGACGGGAGCTCCTATAATTCACCCCTCCACTTT	CASSVDGSSYNSPLHF
TRBV20-1	TRBJ2-3	many	-	TGCAGTGCTAGCCTCCAGGAGAGCACAGATACGCAGTATTTT	CSASLQESTDTQYF
TRBV6-6	TRBJ2-1	-	-	TGTGCCCGCAGAACGGACTGGTGGAAAAACAATGAGCAGTTCTTC	CARRTDWWKNNEQFF
TRBV7-8	TRBJ1-3	-	-	TGTGCCAGCAGCTTAGGGGGGGGGTCTGGAAACACCATATATTTT	CASSLGGGSGNTIYF
TRBV20-1	TRBJ2-7	few	-	TGCAGTTCGAACTCCCCAGGCTACGAGCAGTACTTC	CSSNSPGYEQYF
TRBV6-5	TRBJ2-7	-	-	TGTGCCAGCAGCCGGACCGCCAGCTTCTACGAGCAGTACTTC	CASSRTASFYEQYF
TRBV6-5	TRBJ1-1	few	-	TGTGCCAGCAGTTTCGCGATGAACACTGAAGCTTTCTTT	CASSFAMNTEAFF
TRBV7-9	TRBJ2-5	few	-	TGTGCCAGCATGACCATTAAGGGGGGAGAGACCCAGTACTTC	CASMTIKGGETQYF